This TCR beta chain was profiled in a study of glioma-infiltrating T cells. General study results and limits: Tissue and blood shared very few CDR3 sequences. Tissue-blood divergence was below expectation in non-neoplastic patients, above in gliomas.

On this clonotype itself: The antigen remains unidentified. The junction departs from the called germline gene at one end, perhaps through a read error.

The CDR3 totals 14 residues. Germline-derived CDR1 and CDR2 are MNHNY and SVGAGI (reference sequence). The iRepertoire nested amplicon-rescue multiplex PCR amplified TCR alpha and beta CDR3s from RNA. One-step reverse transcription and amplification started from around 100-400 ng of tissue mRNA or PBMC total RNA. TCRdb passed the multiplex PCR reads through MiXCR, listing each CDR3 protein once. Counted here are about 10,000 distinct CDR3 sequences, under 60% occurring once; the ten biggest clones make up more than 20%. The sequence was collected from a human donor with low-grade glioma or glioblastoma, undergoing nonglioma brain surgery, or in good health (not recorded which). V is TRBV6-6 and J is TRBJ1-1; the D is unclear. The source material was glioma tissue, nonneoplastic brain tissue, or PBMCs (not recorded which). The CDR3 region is CASSYSQENTEDFF. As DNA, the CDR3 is TGTGCCAGCAGTTACTCGCAGGAAAACACTGAAGATTTCTTT.